Below, 17 T cell receptor beta chains from the same sample are listed, as sequenced in a study of immune characterization of retroperitoneal liposarcoma. A single record per CDR3 protein comes from TCRdb applying MiXCR to the PCR reads. The sample has fewer than 8,000 distinct CDR3 sequences, 43% seen once. What was sequenced was tumor tissue. The receptors were sampled from a male donor with retroperitoneal liposarcoma.

This clonotype showed up just a few times. V is TRBV6-5 and J is TRBJ2-3; 7 bases line up with TRBD2. Trimming took 5 bases from V and 3 from J; bases not matched to a gene: 11. Germline-derived CDR1 and CDR2 are MNHEY and SVGAGI. The CDR3 is 16 amino acids. The CDR3 loop is CASSEGWAGVTDTQYF. CDR3 nucleotide sequence: TGTGCCAGCAGTGAAGGTTGGGCGGGAGTGACAGATACGCAGTATTTT.

There are a few counts of this clonotype. The rearrangement links TRBV7-2 to TRBJ2-2; 9 nucleotides line up with TRBD2. Germline trimming cut 7 bases from V and 5 bases from J; bases unmatched to any gene: 5. The length of the CDR3 is 14 residues. CDR1 and CDR2 (germline): SGHTA, FQGNSA. CDR3 protein: CASNPGLATGELFF. The DNA of the CDR3 is TGTGCCAGCAACCCGGGACTAGCAACCGGGGAGCTGTTTTTT.

This rearrangement joins TRBV27 to TRBJ2-5; the D is unclear. Germline CDR1 reads MNHEY; CDR2 reads SMNVEV (reference sequence). The length of the CDR3 is 13 residues. Trimming removed 3 bases from V and 1 base from J, with 6 bases in between. The CDR3: CASSLVFQETQYF. The CDR3 DNA is TGTGCCAGCAGTTTGGTCTTCCAAGAGACCCAGTACTTC.

V gene TRBV6-1 combines with J gene TRBJ2-1; no definite D call. The length of the CDR3 is 11 residues. Per germline, CDR1 MNHNS and CDR2 SASEGT. V was clipped by 2 bases and J by 12 bases, with 8 bases between them. This chain's CDR3 is CASSESERQFF. Here the CDR3 DNA reads TGTGCCAGCAGTGAAAGTGAGAGGCAGTTCTTC.

The chain links TRBV6-2 or TRBV6-3 to TRBJ2-3, with 7 positions matching TRBD1. V gave up 0 bases and J gave up 0 bases; unmatched junction bases: 6. The CDR3 covers 17 residues. Germline values: CDR1 MNHEY, CDR2 SVGEGT. In nucleotides, the CDR3 is TGTGCCAGCAGTTACTCGGGTCCGGGACAGAGCACAGATACGCAGTATTTT. It codes for CASSYSGPGQSTDTQYF.

Remarks on this clonotype: A much larger clone differs from this one at a single base, so this may be a read error. Since the CDR3 does not end with the conserved phenylalanine or tryptophan, this likely comes from a read error. The chain is built from TRBV6-1 and TRBJ2-7; TRBD1 matches at 9 bases. The DNA end is a closer match to TRBJ2-5, so the J assignment may be wrong. Germline V lookup: CDR1 MNHNS, CDR2 SASEGT. CDR3 length equals 15 residues. The DNA for the CDR3 is TGTGCCAGCAGTTCCACAGGGGGCAAACAAGAGACCCAGTACATC. Its translation: CASSSTGGKQETQYI.

In this sample, this clonotype turned up many times. The rearrangement links TRBV6-1 to TRBJ1-2, with TRBD1 identical over 10 bases. Germline V gene sequence: CDR1 MNHNS, CDR2 SASEGT. The CDR3 is 14 residues long. Unmatched junction bases numbered 8, after V lost 5 bases and J lost 8 bases. CDR3 region: CASSFSVGQGGYTF. CDR3 DNA sequence: TGTGCCAGCAGTTTTTCCGTGGGACAGGGGGGCTACACCTTC.

The chain links TRBV14 to TRBJ2-1; TRBD2 matches 7 bases. Germline CDR1 SGHDN, CDR2 FVKESK. V gave up 0 bases and J gave up 7 bases; unmatched junction bases: 6. This CDR3 is 15 amino acids long. In DNA, the CDR3 is TGTGCCAGCAGCCAAGACTGGCTGCGGGGGAATGAGCAGTTCTTC. Translation: CASSQDWLRGNEQFF.

This rearrangement joins TRBV6-1 to TRBJ2-3, with 11 bases that match TRBD2. The CDR3 has 17 residues. In germline, CDR1 is MNHNS, CDR2 SASEGT. V shed 6 bases and J 2 bases; nucleotides not matched to a gene: 10. CDR3 nucleotide sequence: TGTGCCAGCAGCTATTGGGGGACTAGCGGCCACACAGATACGCAGTATTTT. This gives the protein CASSYWGTSGHTDTQYF.

The chain joins TRBV6-1 to TRBJ2-1; D is unresolved. The tail of the sequence fits TRBJ2-7 better, so the J call may be wrong. Germline V CDR1 and CDR2: MNHNS, SASEGT. This CDR3 spans 15 amino acids. The CDR3 DNA follows: TGTGCCAGCAGTCCCCGGGTCGGATACTCCTACGAGCAGTACTTC. This encodes CASSPRVGYSYEQYF.

This rearrangement joins TRBV6-1 to TRBJ2-1; D is tentatively TRBD1 or TRBD2 (6 bases each). The J call could be wrong; TRBJ2-7 is a better fit for the DNA end. The CDR3 has 16 residues. Germline V gene lookup returns CDR1 MNHNS and CDR2 SASEGT. This CDR3 reads CASREGYGGLNYEQYF. The CDR3 coding sequence is TGTGCCAGCAGGGAGGGGTACGGGGGCCTAAACTACGAGCAGTACTTC.

This clonotype came up a few times. V and J are TRBV6-6 and TRBJ2-7; D is perhaps TRBD1 (5 bases). This CDR3 spans 15 amino acids. The V gene lost 0 bases and the J gene lost 0 bases, with 9 bases spanning the gap. Per the germline V gene, CDR1 is MNHNY and CDR2 is SVGAGI (reference sequence). The CDR3 sequence: CASSYSRGNSYEQYF. The CDR3 coding sequence is TGTGCCAGCAGTTACTCTAGGGGCAACTCCTACGAGCAGTACTTC.

This chain joins TRBV10-2 and TRBJ2-1; no clear D gene. Germline CDR1 WSHSY, CDR2 SAAADI. V was shortened by 10 bases and J by 0 bases, with 13 bases between the two germline ends. The length of the CDR3 is 14 residues. CDR3 in DNA: TGCGCCACCCTCGGAAGTGGCTCCTACAATGAGCAGTTCTTC. Its protein is CATLGSGSYNEQFF.

This clonotype was detected only a few times. The chain employs TRBV7-6 and TRBJ2-3; D possibly corresponds to TRBD2 (6 bases). Germline CDR1 is SGHVS and CDR2 is FNYEAQ. CDR3 size: 16 residues. Deletions cut 5 bases from V and 2 bases from J, with 17 bases between. Here the CDR3 reads CASSPGVGEVTDTQYF. The CDR3 nucleotides read TGTGCCAGCAGCCCGGGTGTGGGGGAGGTCACAGATACGCAGTATTTT.

A few counts support this clonotype. This chain uses TRBV6-5 with TRBJ2-1; 10 bases align to TRBD1. TRBJ2-7 matches the DNA end more closely, so the J call is doubtful. The CDR3 runs 14 residues. Per germline, CDR1 MNHEY and CDR2 SVGAGI. The CDR3 spells CASSYGQGAYEQYF. CDR3 DNA sequence: TGTGCCAGCAGTTACGGACAGGGGGCCTACGAGCAGTACTTC.

V is TRBV10-1 and J is TRBJ2-3; 9 nucleotides agree with TRBD2. V was pared by 3 bases and J by 1 base, with 5 bases of the junction left unmatched. From germline, CDR1 is WNHNN and CDR2 SYGVQD (reference sequence). This CDR3 has 16 residues. This CDR3 is CASSELTSGRTDTQYF. The CDR3 DNA is TGCGCCAGCAGTGAATTAACTAGCGGGCGCACAGATACGCAGTATTTT.

This clonotype qualifies as large. V is TRBV12-3 or TRBV12-4 and J is TRBJ2-1, with 7 bases aligning to TRBD1. The CDR3 runs to 16 residues. Trimming cost V 4 bases and J 0 bases; bases outside gene matches: 6. Written as DNA, the CDR3 is TGTGCCAGCAGTTACCGACAGGGTGGCTCCTACAATGAGCAGTTCTTC. Residues: CASSYRQGGSYNEQFF.